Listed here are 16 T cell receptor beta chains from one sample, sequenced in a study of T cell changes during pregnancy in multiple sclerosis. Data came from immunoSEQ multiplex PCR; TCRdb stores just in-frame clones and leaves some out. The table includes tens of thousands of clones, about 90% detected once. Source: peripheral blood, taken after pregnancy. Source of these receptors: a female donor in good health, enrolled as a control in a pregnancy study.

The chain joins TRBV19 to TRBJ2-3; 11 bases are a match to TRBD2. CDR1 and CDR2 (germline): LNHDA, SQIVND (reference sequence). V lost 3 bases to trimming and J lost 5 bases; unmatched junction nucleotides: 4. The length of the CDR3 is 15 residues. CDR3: CASSISSGGLDTQYF. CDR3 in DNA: TGTGCCAGTAGTATCTCTAGCGGGGGGCTAGATACGCAGTATTTT.

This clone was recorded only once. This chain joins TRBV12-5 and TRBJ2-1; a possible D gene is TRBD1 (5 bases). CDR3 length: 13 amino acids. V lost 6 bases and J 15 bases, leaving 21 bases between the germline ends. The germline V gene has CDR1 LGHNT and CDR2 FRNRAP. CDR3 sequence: CASGSPPGLQGFF. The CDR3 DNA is TGTGCTAGTGGGTCTCCTCCCGGGCTCCAGGGGTTCTTC.

CDR3 protein: CASRDRVRDEQYF. The DNA for the CDR3 is TGTGCCAGCAGAGACAGGGTTCGCGACGAGCAGTACTTC. The rearrangement links TRBV7-9 to TRBJ2-7; 7 bases are shared with TRBD1. The CDR3 is 13 residues long. The V and J ends lost 6 bases and 5 bases, in that order; junction bases with no gene match: 7. Germline lookup yields CDR1 SEHNR and CDR2 FQNEAQ (reference sequence).

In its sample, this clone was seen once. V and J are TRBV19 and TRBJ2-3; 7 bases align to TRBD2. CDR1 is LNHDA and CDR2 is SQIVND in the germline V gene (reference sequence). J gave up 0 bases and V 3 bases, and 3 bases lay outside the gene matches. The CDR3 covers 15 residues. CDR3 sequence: CASSIAGDSTDTQYF. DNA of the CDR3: TGTGCCAGTAGTATCGCGGGGGATAGCACAGATACGCAGTATTTT.

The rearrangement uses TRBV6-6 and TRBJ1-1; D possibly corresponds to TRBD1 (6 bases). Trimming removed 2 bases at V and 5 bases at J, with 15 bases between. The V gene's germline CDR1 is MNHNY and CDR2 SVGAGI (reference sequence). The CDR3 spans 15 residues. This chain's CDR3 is CASSYEVRGKTEAFF. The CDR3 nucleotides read TGTGCCAGCAGTTACGAGGTGAGGGGGAAAACTGAAGCTTTCTTT.

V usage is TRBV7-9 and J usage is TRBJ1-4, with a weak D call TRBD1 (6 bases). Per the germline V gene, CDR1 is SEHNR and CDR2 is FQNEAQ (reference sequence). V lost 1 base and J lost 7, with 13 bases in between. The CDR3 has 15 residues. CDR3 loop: CASSLVRRGGEKLFF. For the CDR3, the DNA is TGTGCCAGCAGCTTAGTTCGCAGGGGTGGTGAAAAACTGTTTTTT.

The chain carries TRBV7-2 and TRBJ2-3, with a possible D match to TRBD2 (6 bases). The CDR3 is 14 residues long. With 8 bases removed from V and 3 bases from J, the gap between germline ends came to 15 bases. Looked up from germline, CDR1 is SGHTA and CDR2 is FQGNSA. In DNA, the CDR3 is TGTGCCAGCGCTGGGAGGCTGGGGACAGATACGCAGTATTTT. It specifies CASAGRLGTDTQYF.

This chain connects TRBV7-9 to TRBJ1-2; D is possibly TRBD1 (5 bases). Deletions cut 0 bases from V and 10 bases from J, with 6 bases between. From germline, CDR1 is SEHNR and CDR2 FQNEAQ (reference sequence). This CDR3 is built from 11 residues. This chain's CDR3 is CASSLARVYTF. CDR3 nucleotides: TGTGCCAGCAGCTTAGCCAGGGTCTACACCTTC.

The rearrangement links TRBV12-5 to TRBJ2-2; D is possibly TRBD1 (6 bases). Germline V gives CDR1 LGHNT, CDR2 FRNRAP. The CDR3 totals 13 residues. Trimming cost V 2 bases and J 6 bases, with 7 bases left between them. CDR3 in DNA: TGTGCTAGTGGTTTGTACAGGGCCGGGGAGCTGTTTTTT. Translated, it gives CASGLYRAGELFF.

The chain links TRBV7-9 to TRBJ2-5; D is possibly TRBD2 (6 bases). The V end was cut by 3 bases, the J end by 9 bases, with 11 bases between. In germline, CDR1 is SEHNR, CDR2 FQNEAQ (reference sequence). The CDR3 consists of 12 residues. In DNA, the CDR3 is TGTGCCAGCAGCTTTCCTTGGGAGGCCCAGTACTTC. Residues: CASSFPWEAQYF. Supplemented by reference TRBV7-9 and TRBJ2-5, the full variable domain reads DTGVSQNPRHKITKRGQNVTFRCDPISEHNRLYWYRQTLGQGPEFLTYFQNEAQLEKSRLLSDRFSAERPKGSFSTLEIQRTEQGDSAMYLCASSFPWEAQYFGPGTRLLVL.

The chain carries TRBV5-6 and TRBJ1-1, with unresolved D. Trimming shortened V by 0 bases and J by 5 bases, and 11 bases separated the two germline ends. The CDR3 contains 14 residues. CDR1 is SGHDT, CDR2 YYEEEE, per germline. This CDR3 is CASSLGRSETEAFF. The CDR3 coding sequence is TGTGCCAGCAGCTTGGGGCGTAGCGAAACTGAAGCTTTCTTT.

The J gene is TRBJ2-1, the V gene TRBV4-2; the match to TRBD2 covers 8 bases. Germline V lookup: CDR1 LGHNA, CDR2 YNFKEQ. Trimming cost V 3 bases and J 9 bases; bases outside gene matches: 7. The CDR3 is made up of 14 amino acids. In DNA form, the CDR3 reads TGTGCCAGCAGCCACCCTTCGCGGGGGGCTGAGCAGTTCTTC. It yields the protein CASSHPSRGAEQFF.

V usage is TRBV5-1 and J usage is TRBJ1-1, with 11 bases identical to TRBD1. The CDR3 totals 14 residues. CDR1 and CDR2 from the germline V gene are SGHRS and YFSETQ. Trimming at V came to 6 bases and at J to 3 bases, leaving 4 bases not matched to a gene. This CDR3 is CASKRDRGDTEAFF. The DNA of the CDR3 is TGCGCCAGCAAACGGGACAGGGGGGACACTGAAGCTTTCTTT.

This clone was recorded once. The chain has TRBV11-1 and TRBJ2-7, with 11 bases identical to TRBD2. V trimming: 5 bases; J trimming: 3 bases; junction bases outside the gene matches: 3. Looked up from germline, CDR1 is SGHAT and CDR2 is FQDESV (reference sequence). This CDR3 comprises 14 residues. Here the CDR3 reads CASSRGLAVYEQYF. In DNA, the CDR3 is TGTGCCAGCAGCCGGGGACTAGCGGTCTACGAGCAGTACTTC.

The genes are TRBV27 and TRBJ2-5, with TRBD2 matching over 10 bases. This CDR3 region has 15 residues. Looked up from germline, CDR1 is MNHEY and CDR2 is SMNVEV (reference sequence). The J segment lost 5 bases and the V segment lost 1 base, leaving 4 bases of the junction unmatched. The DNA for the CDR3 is TGTGCCAGCAGTTTATGGCTAGCGGGAGTGGAGACCCAGTACTTC. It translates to CASSLWLAGVETQYF.

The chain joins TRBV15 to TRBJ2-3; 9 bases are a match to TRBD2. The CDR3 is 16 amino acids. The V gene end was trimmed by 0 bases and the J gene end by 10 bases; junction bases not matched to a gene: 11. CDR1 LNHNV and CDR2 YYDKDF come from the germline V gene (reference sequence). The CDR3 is CATSRDWASGVWSQYF. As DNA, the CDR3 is TGTGCCACCAGCAGAGATTGGGCTAGCGGGGTTTGGTCGCAGTATTTT.